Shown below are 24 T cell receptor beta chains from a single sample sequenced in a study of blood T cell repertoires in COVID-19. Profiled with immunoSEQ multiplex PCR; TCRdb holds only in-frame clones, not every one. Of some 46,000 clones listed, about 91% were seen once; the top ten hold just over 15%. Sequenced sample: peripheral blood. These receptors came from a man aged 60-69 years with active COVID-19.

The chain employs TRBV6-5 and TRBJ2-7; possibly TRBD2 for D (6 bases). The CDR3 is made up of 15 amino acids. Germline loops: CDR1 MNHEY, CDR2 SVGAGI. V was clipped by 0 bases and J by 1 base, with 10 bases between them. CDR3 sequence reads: CASSYSSGGSYEQYF. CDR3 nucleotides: TGTGCCAGCAGTTACTCATCCGGGGGATCCTACGAGCAGTACTTC.

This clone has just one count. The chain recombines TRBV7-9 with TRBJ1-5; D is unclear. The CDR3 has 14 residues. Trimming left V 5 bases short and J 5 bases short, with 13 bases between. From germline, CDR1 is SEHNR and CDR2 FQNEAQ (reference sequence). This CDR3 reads CASSQFPTYQPQHF. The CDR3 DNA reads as TGTGCCAGCAGCCAGTTCCCGACTTATCAGCCCCAGCATTTT.

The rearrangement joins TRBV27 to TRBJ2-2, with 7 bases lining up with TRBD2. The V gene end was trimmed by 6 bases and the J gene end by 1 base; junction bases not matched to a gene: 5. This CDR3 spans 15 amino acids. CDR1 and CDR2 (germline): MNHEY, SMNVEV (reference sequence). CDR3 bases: TGTGCCAGCAGCAGTACTAGCGTGAACACCGGGGAGCTGTTTTTT. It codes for CASSSTSVNTGELFF.

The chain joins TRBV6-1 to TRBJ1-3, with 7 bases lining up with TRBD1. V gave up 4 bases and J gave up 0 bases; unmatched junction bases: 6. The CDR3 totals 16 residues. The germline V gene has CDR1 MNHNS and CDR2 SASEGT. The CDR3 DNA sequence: TGTGCCAGCAGTGCCATGACAGGGTTCTCTGGAAACACCATATATTTT. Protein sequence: CASSAMTGFSGNTIYF.

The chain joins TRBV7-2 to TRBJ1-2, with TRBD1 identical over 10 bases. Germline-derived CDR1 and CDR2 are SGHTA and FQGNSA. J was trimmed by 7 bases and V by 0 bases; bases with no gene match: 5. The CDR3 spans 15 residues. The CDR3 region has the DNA TGTGCCAGCAGCTTAGCATCCGGGACAGGGGCTGGCTACACCTTC. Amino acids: CASSLASGTGAGYTF.

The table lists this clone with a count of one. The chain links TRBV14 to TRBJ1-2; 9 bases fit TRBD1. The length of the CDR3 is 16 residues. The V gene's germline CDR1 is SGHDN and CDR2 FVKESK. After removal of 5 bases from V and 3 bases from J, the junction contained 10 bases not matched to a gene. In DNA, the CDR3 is TGTGCCAGCAGCAAGAAGATACAGGGGGCTGACTATGGCTACACCTTC. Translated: CASSKKIQGADYGYTF.

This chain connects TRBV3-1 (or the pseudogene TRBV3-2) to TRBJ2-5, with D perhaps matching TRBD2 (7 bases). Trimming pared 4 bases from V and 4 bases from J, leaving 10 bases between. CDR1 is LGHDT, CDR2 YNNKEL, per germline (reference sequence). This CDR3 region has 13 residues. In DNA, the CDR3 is TGTGCCAGCAGCCCAGGGGAGGGAGAGACCCAGTACTTC. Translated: CASSPGEGETQYF.

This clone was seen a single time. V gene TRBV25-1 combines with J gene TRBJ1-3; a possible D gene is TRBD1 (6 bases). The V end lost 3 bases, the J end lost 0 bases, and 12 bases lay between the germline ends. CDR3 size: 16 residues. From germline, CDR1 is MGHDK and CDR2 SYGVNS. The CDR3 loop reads CASSDQGFGSGNTIYF. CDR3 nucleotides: TGTGCCAGCAGTGATCAGGGGTTTGGCTCTGGAAACACCATATATTTT.

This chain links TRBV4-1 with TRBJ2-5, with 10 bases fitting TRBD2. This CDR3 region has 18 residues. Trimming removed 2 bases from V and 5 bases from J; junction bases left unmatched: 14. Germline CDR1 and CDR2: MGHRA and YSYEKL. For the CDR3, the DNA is TGCGCCAGCAGCCAAACGGGGGTAGCGGGAGGATCTAGGGAGACCCAGTACTTC. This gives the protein CASSQTGVAGGSRETQYF.

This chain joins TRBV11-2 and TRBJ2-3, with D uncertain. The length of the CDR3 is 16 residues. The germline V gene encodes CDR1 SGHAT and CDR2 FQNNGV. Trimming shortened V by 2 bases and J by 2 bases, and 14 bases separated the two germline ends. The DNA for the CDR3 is TGTGCCAGCAGCTTAATTTCGGTCTCCCTCACAGATACGCAGTATTTT. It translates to CASSLISVSLTDTQYF.

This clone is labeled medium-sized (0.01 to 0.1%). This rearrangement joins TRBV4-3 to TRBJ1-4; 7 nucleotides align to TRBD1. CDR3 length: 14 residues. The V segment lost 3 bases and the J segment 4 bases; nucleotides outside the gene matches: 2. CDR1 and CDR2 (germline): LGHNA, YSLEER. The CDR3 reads CASSQTGLNEKLFF. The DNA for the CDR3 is TGCGCCAGCAGCCAGACAGGGCTTAATGAAAAACTGTTTTTT.

The CDR3 DNA reads TGTGCCAGCAGCTTGCAAGGGGAAGGAAACACTGAAGCTTTCTTT. Residues: CASSLQGEGNTEAFF. The chain uses TRBV5-6 and TRBJ1-1; TRBD1 is a possible D gene (5 bases). The length of the CDR3 is 15 residues. The germline V gene encodes CDR1 SGHDT and CDR2 YYEEEE. The V and J ends lost 1 base and 2 bases respectively, with 12 bases between them.

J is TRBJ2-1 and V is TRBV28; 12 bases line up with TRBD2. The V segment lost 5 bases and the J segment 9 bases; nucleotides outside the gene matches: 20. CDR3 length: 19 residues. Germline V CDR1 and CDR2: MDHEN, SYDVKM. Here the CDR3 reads CASSTKGLFRLAGEFEQFF. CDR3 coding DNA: TGTGCCAGCAGTACAAAAGGCCTTTTTCGACTAGCGGGAGAATTTGAGCAGTTCTTC.

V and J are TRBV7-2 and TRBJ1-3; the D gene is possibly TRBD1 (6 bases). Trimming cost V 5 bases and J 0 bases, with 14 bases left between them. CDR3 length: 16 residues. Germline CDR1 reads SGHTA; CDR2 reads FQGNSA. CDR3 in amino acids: CASSQNTGLSGNTIYF. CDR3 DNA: TGTGCCAGCAGCCAAAACACAGGGCTCTCTGGAAACACCATATATTTT.

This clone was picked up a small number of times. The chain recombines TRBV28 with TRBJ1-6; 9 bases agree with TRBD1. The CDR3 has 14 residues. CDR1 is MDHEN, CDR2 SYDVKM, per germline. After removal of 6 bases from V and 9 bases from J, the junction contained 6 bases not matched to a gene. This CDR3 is CASRRTGVFSPLHF. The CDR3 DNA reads TGTGCCAGCAGGAGGACAGGGGTCTTTTCACCCCTCCACTTT.

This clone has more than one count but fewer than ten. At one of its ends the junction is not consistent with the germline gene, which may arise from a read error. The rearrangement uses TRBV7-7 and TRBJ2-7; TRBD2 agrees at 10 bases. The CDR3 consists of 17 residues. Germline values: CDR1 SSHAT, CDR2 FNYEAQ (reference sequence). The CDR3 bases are TGTGCTAGCAGCCCCGCGGGGGGACTAGCGTCTCTGAAGGAGCAGTACTTC. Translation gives CASSPAGGLASLKEQYF.

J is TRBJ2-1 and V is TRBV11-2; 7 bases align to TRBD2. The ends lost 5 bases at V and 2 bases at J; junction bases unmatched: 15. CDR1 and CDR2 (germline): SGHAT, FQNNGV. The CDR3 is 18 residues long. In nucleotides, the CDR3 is TGTGCCAGCAGCCTTGCTTCGAGCGGGACCCTTACCTACAATGAGCAGTTCTTC. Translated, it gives CASSLASSGTLTYNEQFF.

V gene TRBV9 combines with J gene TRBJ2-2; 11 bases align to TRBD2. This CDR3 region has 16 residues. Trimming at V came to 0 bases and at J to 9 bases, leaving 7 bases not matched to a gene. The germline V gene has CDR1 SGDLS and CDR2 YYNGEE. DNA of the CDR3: TGTGCCAGCAGCGTAGCTAGCGGGAGGACAACCAGGGAGCTGTTTTTT. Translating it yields CASSVASGRTTRELFF. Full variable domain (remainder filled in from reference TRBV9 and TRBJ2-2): DSGVTQTPKHLITATGQRVTLRCSPRSGDLSVYWYQQSLDQGLQFLIQYYNGEERAKGNILERFSAQQFPDLHSELNLSSLELGDSALYFCASSVASGRTTRELFFGEGSRLTVL.

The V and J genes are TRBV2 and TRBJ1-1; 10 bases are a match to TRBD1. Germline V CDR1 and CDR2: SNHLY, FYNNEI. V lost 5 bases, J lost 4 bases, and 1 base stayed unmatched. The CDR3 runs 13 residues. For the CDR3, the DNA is TGTGCCAGCAGTCGGACAGGGGGCACTGAAGCTTTCTTT. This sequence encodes CASSRTGGTEAFF.

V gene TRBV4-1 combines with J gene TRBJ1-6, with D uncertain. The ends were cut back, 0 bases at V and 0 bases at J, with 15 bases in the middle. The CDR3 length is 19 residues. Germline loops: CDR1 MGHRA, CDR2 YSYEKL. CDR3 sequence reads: CASSQEEVGPYSYNSPLHF. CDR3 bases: TGCGCCAGCAGCCAAGAGGAGGTAGGGCCCTACTCCTATAATTCACCCCTCCACTTT.

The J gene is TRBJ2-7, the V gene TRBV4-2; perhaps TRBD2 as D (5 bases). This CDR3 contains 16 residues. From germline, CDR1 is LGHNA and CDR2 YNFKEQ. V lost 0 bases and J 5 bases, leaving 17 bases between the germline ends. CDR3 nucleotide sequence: TGTGCCAGCAGCCAAGAACCCCAATGGGGAGTTGACGAGCAGTACTTC. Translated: CASSQEPQWGVDEQYF.

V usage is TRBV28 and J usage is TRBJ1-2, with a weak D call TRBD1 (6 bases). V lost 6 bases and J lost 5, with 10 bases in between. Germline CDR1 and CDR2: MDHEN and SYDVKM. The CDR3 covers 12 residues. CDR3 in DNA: TGTGCCAGCAGCTCCGGACAGTATGGCTACACCTTC. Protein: CASSSGQYGYTF.

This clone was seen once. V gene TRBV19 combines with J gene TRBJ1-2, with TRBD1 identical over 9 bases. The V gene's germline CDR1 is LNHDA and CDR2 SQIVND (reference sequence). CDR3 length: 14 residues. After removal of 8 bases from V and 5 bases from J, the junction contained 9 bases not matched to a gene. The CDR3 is CASGRDRDSYGYTF. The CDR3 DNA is TGTGCCAGTGGACGGGACAGGGACTCTTATGGCTACACCTTC.

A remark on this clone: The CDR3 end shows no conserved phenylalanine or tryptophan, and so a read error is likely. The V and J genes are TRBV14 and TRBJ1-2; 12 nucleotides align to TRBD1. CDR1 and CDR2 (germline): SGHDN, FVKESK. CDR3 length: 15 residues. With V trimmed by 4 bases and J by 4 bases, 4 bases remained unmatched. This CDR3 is CASSPVGQGAYGYTL. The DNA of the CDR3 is TGTGCCAGCAGCCCCGTGGGACAGGGGGCCTATGGCTACACCCTC.